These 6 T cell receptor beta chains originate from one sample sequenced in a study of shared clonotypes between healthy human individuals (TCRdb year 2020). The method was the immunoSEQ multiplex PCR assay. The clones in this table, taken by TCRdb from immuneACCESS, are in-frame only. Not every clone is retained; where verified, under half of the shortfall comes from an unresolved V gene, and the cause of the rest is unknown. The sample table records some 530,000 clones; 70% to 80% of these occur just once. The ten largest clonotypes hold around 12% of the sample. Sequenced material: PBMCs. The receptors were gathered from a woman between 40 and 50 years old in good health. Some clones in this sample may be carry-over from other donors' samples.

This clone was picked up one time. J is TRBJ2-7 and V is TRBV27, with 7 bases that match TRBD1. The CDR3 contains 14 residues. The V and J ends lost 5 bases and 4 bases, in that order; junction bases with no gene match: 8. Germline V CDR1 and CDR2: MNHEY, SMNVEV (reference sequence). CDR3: CASSHRGSKYEQYF. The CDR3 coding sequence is TGTGCCAGCAGTCACAGGGGCTCCAAGTACGAGCAGTACTTC.

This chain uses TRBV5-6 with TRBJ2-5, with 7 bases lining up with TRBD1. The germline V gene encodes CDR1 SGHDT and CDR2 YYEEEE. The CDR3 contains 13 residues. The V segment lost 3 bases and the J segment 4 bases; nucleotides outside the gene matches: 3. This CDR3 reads CASSYRGAETQYF. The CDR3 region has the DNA TGTGCCAGCAGCTACAGGGGCGCAGAGACCCAGTACTTC. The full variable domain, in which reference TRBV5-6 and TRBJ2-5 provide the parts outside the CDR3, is DAGVTQSPTHLIKTRGQQVTLRCSPKSGHDTVSWYQQALGQGPQFIFQYYEEEERQRGNFPDRFSGHQFPNYSSELNVNALLLGDSALYLCASSYRGAETQYFGPGTRLLVL.

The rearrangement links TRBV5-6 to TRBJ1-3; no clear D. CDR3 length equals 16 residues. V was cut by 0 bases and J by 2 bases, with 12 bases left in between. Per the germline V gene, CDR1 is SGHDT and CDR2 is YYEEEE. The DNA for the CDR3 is TGTGCCAGCAGCTTGGGTATGGCGAACCCTGGAAACACCATATATTTT. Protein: CASSLGMANPGNTIYF.

CDR3 coding DNA: TGCGCCAGCAGCTTGAGCAGCCTTCTGAACACTGAAGCTTTCTTT. Translation: CASSLSSLLNTEAFF. The chain carries TRBV5-1 and TRBJ1-1; no clear D gene. V was cut by 1 base and J by 0 bases, with 10 bases left in between. The CDR3 runs to 15 residues. From germline, CDR1 is SGHRS and CDR2 YFSETQ. Variable domain in full (rest from reference TRBV5-1 and TRBJ1-1): KAGVTQTPRYLIKTRGQQVTLSCSPISGHRSVSWYQQTPGQGLQFLFEYFSETQRNKGNFPGRFSGRQFSNSRSEMNVSTLELGDSALYLCASSLSSLLNTEAFFGQGTRLTVV.

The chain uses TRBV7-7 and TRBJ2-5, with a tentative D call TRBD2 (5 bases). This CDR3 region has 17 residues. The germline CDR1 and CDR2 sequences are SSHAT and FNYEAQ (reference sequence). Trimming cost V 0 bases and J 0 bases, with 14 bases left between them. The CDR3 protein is CASSLARAGRYQETQYF. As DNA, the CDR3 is TGTGCCAGCAGCTTAGCGCGGGCGGGTCGGTACCAAGAGACCCAGTACTTC.

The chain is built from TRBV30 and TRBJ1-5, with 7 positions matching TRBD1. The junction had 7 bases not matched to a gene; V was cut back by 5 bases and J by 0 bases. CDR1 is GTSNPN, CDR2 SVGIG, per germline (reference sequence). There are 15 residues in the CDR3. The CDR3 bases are TGTGCCTGGGGGGACAGCGAGTATAGCAATCAGCCCCAGCATTTT. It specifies CAWGDSEYSNQPQHF. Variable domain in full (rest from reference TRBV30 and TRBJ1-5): SQTIHQWPATLVQPVGSPLSLECTVEGTSNPNLYWYRQAAGRGLQLLFYSVGIGQISSEVPQNLSASRPQDRQFILSSKKLLLSDSGFYLCAWGDSEYSNQPQHFGDGTRLSIL.